These 8 T cell receptor beta chains were sequenced from one sample in a study of OX40 agonist ivuxolimab in advanced cancers. Assay: immunoSEQ multiplex PCR; the TCRdb copy retains only in-frame clones and omits some. The sample lists some 15,000 clones, more than 65% occurring once. This sample comprised CD4+ or CD8+ T cells sorted from blood, obtained in a trial of the OX40 agonist ivuxolimab. The source of these receptors is an adult with an advanced solid tumor such as melanoma, head and neck, liver or kidney cancer.

This clone was observed once. The chain couples TRBV6-1 to TRBJ2-3; 13 bases agree with TRBD2. The ends lost 1 base at V and 4 bases at J; junction bases unmatched: 8. The CDR3 has 18 residues. Germline V CDR1 and CDR2: MNHNS, SASEGT. CDR3 nucleotides: TGTGCCAGCAGTGAAGTACTAGCGGGAGGGCCGGTCCCAGATACGCAGTATTTT. It yields the protein CASSEVLAGGPVPDTQYF.

The chain combines TRBV9 with TRBJ2-1, with no clear D. This CDR3 is built from 12 residues. Trimming took off 0 bases at V and 7 bases at J, with 5 bases between the two ends. CDR1 SGDLS and CDR2 YYNGEE come from the germline V gene. The CDR3 protein is CASSVDRNEQFF. The CDR3 DNA follows: TGTGCCAGCAGCGTAGATCGGAATGAGCAGTTCTTC. The whole variable domain, remainder taken from reference TRBV9 and TRBJ2-1, is DSGVTQTPKHLITATGQRVTLRCSPRSGDLSVYWYQQSLDQGLQFLIQYYNGEERAKGNILERFSAQQFPDLHSELNLSSLELGDSALYFCASSVDRNEQFFGPGTRLTVL.

This chain joins TRBV4-1 and TRBJ1-5, with 7 bases lining up with TRBD1. The CDR3 has 16 residues. J lost 3 bases, V lost 1 base, and 6 bases had no gene match. Germline V gives CDR1 MGHRA, CDR2 YSYEKL. CDR3 region: CASSQAPGGANQPQHF. CDR3 nucleotides: TGCGCCAGCAGCCAAGCGCCAGGGGGGGCCAATCAGCCCCAGCATTTT.

The chain combines TRBV11-2 with TRBJ2-5, with 7 bases aligning to TRBD1. Trimming at V came to 7 bases and at J to 1 base, leaving 9 bases not matched to a gene. CDR3 length: 15 amino acids. CDR1 SGHAT and CDR2 FQNNGV come from the germline V gene. CDR3 sequence (DNA): TGTGCCAGCACCAGGGGGTTGAGGACCCAAGAGACCCAGTACTTC. This translates into CASTRGLRTQETQYF.

This chain joins TRBV6-6 and TRBJ2-7; 8 nucleotides line up with TRBD1. The CDR3 is made up of 13 amino acids. Germline values: CDR1 MNHNY, CDR2 SVGAGI (reference sequence). J lost 2 bases, V lost 10 bases, and 7 bases had no gene match. The CDR3 nucleotides read TGTGCCACCATGGGACAGGAGACCTACGAGCAGTACTTC. Residues: CATMGQETYEQYF.

In this sample, this clone turned up a few times. This CDR3 reads CASTLSGGGNQPQHF. The CDR3 DNA reads as TGTGCCAGTACCCTCTCAGGTGGTGGCAATCAGCCCCAGCATTTT. The chain combines TRBV2 with TRBJ1-5; D gene uncertain. This CDR3 has 15 amino acids. Germline CDR1 SNHLY, CDR2 FYNNEI. Trimming stripped 9 bases from V and 2 bases from J, with 17 bases between.

The chain uses TRBV29-1 and TRBJ2-1; D is undetermined. The ends were cut back, 5 bases at V and 5 bases at J, with 10 bases in the middle. Looked up from germline, CDR1 is SQVTM and CDR2 is ANQGSEA. The length of the CDR3 is 12 residues. This CDR3 is CSVLDLHNEQFF. The CDR3 coding sequence is TGCAGCGTTCTGGACCTACACAATGAGCAGTTCTTC.

The rearrangement links TRBV5-4 to TRBJ1-1; TRBD1 might be the D (5 bases). The CDR3 extends over 11 amino acids. V lost 9 bases, J lost 6 bases, and 12 bases lay in between. The germline V gene has CDR1 SGHNT and CDR2 YYREEE (reference sequence). The CDR3 nucleotides are TGTGCCACCCAAAGGGGTCCTGAAGCTTTCTTT. Its protein product is CATQRGPEAFF.